The 6 T cell receptor beta chains below all came from one sample that was sequenced in a study of radiation and T cells in renal cell carcinoma. Some clones are missing from TCRdb's copy, which holds only in-frame ones; the method was immunoSEQ multiplex PCR. The sample lists about 91,000 clones; 82% were seen once. Indicated time point: baseline pretreatment blood. Treatment specified: 15 Gy SBRT to primary tumor, nephrectomy 4 weeks later. Sequenced here: blood, sampled from a patient whose treatment included radiotherapy and nephrectomy. The source is a man aged 60 to 75 with renal cell carcinoma.

This clone was detected only a few times. The chain couples TRBV4-3 to TRBJ1-5; TRBD1 might be the D (5 bases). CDR3 length equals 19 residues. Germline-derived CDR1 and CDR2 are LGHNA and YSLEER. V gave up 0 bases and J gave up 0 bases, with 18 bases separating them. The CDR3 is CASSQEGTTDYYSNQPQHF. DNA for the CDR3: TGCGCCAGCAGCCAAGAAGGGACGACAGACTACTATAGCAATCAGCCCCAGCATTTT.

The V and J genes are TRBV27 and TRBJ2-4; TRBD1 matches at 11 bases. The germline CDR1 and CDR2 sequences are MNHEY and SMNVEV (reference sequence). The CDR3 consists of 15 residues. V lost 4 bases to trimming and J lost 9 bases; unmatched junction nucleotides: 8. The CDR3 sequence is CASSSSDRGQSIQYF. DNA for the CDR3: TGTGCCAGCAGTTCCTCGGACAGGGGGCAGTCCATTCAGTACTTC.

The chain carries TRBV18 and TRBJ1-2; perhaps TRBD1 as D (5 bases). The germline V gene has CDR1 KGHSH and CDR2 LQKENI. The V end was cut by 0 bases, the J end by 0 bases, with 8 bases between. This CDR3 is 15 amino acids long. CDR3 sequence (DNA): TGTGCCAGCTCACCACCCGACAGTACTAACTATGGCTACACCTTC. Protein: CASSPPDSTNYGYTF.

V is TRBV28 and J is TRBJ1-5; 7 bases map to TRBD1. The CDR3 has 15 amino acids. Trimming removed 9 bases from V and 3 bases from J; junction bases left unmatched: 11. Germline assignment: CDR1 MDHEN and CDR2 SYDVKM. The CDR3 coding sequence is TGTGCCAGTCTTGCAGGGGGTTGGGACAATCAGCCCCAGCATTTT. Its translation: CASLAGGWDNQPQHF.

This clone is deemed large. V and J are TRBV4-1 and TRBJ1-2, with TRBD1 as a possible D gene (5 bases). The CDR3 spans 14 residues. V gave up 3 bases and J gave up 4 bases, with 12 bases separating them. Germline CDR1 reads MGHRA; CDR2 reads YSYEKL. DNA of the CDR3: TGCGCCAGCAGCCAGGGGGGAAGTCGCTATGGCTACACCTTC. Its translation: CASSQGGSRYGYTF.

The chain recombines TRBV6-6 with TRBJ2-7, with 9 bases fitting TRBD1. CDR1 and CDR2 from the germline V gene are MNHNY and SVGAGI (reference sequence). Losses at the gene ends were 3 bases for V and 5 bases for J; bases not matched to a gene: 8. This CDR3 has 15 residues. CDR3 nucleotides: TGTGCCAGCAGTTATTCCGGGACAGGGAACAACGAGCAGTACTTC. This gives the protein CASSYSGTGNNEQYF.